The 5 T cell receptor beta chains below come from one sample, sequenced in a study of cytomegalovirus exposure and HLA in healthy donors. PCR involved 60 Vbeta and 13 Jbeta primers. The protocol was immunoSEQ multiplex PCR, while the TCRdb copy is restricted to in-frame clones and leaves out a portion. The sample lists 100,000 or so clones; about 12% were seen once. The sample was PBMCs. These receptors originate from a middle-aged man in good health and CMV-seropositive.

This clone appeared a few times. Other DNA sequences from this sample encode an identical CDR3 as well. This rearrangement joins TRBV6-6 to TRBJ1-5, with a possible D match to TRBD1 (5 bases). Germline V gene sequence: CDR1 MNHNY, CDR2 SVGAGI (reference sequence). V was trimmed by 2 bases and J by 4 bases, leaving 9 bases between them. The CDR3 runs 14 residues. The CDR3 nucleotides read TGTGCCAGCAGTTACGGGCAGGGTAATCAGCCCCAGCATTTT. Translating gives CASSYGQGNQPQHF.

On this clone: This CDR3 fails to terminate in the conserved phenylalanine or tryptophan, so it likely reflects a read error. The gene calls are TRBV6-5 and TRBJ2-7; tentative D call: TRBD2 (6 bases). Trimming left V 8 bases short and J 1 base short, with 15 bases between. This CDR3 has 14 residues. Germline CDR1 and CDR2: MNHEY and SVGAGI. DNA of the CDR3: TGTGCCAGCGCTAGGCCTAGCGAATCCTACGAGCAGTACCTC. It translates to CASARPSESYEQYL.

The J gene is TRBJ1-2, the V gene TRBV28, with D possibly TRBD1 on 5 matching bases. The germline V gene encodes CDR1 MDHEN and CDR2 SYDVKM. Trimming stripped 2 bases from V and 5 bases from J, with 9 bases between. The CDR3 is made up of 13 amino acids. Written as DNA, the CDR3 is TGTGCCAGCAGTTTAGCAGGGTGGTATGGCTACACCTTC. Translating it yields CASSLAGWYGYTF.

V usage is TRBV6-5 and J usage is TRBJ2-4; the match to TRBD1 covers 10 bases. The junction had 3 bases not matched to a gene; V was cut back by 4 bases and J by 6 bases. Germline CDR1 is MNHEY and CDR2 is SVGAGI. The CDR3 is 14 residues long. The CDR3 DNA reads TGTGCCAGCAGTTCAGACAGGGGGCGAAACATTCAGTACTTC. Amino acid sequence: CASSSDRGRNIQYF.

A few counts support this clone. The genes are TRBV25-1 and TRBJ2-4, with TRBD1 matching 7 bases. CDR3 length equals 15 residues. Germline V gene sequence: CDR1 MGHDK, CDR2 SYGVNS. The V gene end was trimmed by 5 bases and the J gene end by 2 bases; junction bases not matched to a gene: 6. CDR3 in amino acids: CASSTTGLTKNIQYF. The CDR3 coding sequence is TGTGCCAGCAGTACGACAGGGCTGACCAAAAACATTCAGTACTTC.